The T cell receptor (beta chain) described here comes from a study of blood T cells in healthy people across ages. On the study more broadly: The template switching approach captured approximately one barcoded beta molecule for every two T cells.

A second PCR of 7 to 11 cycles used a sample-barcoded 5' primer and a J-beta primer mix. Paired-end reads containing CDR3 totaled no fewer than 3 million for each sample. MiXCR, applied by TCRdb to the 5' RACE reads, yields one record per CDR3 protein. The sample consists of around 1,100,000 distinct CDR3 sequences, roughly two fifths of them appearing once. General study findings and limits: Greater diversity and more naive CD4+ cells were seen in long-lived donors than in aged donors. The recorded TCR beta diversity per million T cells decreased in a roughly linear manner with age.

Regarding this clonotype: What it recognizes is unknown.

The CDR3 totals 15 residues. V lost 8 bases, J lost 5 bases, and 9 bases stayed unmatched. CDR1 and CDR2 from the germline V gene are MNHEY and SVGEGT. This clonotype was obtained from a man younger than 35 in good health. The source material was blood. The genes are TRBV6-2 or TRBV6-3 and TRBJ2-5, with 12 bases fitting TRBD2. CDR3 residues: CASARTSGEGETQYF. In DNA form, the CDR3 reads TGTGCCAGCGCGAGGACTAGCGGGGAGGGGGAGACCCAGTACTTC.